What follows are 22 T cell receptor beta chains derived from one specimen sequenced in a study of blood T cell repertoires in COVID-19. Sequencing was performed with immunoSEQ multiplex PCR; in TCRdb, only in-frame clones are kept and a portion is missing. Among about 280,000 clones listed, around 89% were seen once. The material sequenced was PBMCs or T cells enriched from blood (not recorded which). These receptors all come from a woman in her late teens or twenties with acute COVID-19.

The chain recombines TRBV6-5 with TRBJ1-2; possible D gene TRBD1, 5 bases. Germline-derived CDR1 and CDR2 are MNHEY and SVGAGI. Trimming stripped 2 bases from V and 7 bases from J, with 17 bases between. The CDR3 length is 15 residues. The CDR3 sequence is CASSYHRTSQSGYTF. CDR3 coding DNA: TGTGCCAGCAGTTACCATAGGACAAGCCAATCTGGCTACACCTTC.

For the CDR3, the DNA is TGTGCCAGCAGCTCGAGCAACCCAGACAGGGTATTTTCGAACACTGAAGCTTTCTTT. It encodes CASSSSNPDRVFSNTEAFF. The chain links TRBV7-6 to TRBJ1-1, with TRBD1 identical over 7 bases. Trimming cost V 4 bases and J 1 base; bases outside gene matches: 18. Germline V CDR1 and CDR2: SGHVS, FNYEAQ. The CDR3 runs 19 residues. The full variable domain, rest sourced from reference TRBV7-6 and TRBJ1-1, is GAGVSQSPRYKVTKRGQDVALRCDPISGHVSLYWYRQALGQGPEFLTYFNYEAQQDKSGLPNDRFSAERPEGSISTLTIQRTEQRDSAMYRCASSSSNPDRVFSNTEAFFGQGTRLTVV.

The CDR3 bases are TGCGCCAGCAGCCTTAGGACAGGAGACACTGAAGCTTTCTTT. Translating gives CASSLRTGDTEAFF. V usage is TRBV4-1 and J usage is TRBJ1-1; TRBD1 matches 7 bases. V lost 4 bases to trimming and J lost 3 bases; unmatched junction nucleotides: 5. The CDR3 extends over 14 amino acids. Germline-derived CDR1 and CDR2 are MGHRA and YSYEKL.

This chain uses TRBV10-2 with TRBJ2-1; 12 positions agree with TRBD2. The CDR3 is 16 residues long. V dropped 10 bases and J dropped 2; count of bases not matched to a gene: 9. Germline CDR1 is WSHSY and CDR2 is SAAADI. In DNA form, the CDR3 reads TGCGCCACCCGGACTAGCGGGGCCCTAGCCTACAATGAGCAGTTCTTC. It is translated as CATRTSGALAYNEQFF.

This chain links TRBV20-1 with TRBJ2-7, with 7 bases identical to TRBD2. The CDR3 spans 15 residues. Germline lookup yields CDR1 DFQATT and CDR2 SNEGSKA (reference sequence). The junction had 11 bases not matched to a gene; V was cut back by 3 bases and J by 3 bases. The CDR3 DNA sequence: TGCAGTGCTAGTCAACCTAGCGGAGTAAGCTACGAGCAGTACTTC. It is translated as CSASQPSGVSYEQYF.

This clone showed up just once. This chain links TRBV4-1 with TRBJ2-3; TRBD1 matches 7 bases. The length of the CDR3 is 15 residues. Germline loops: CDR1 MGHRA, CDR2 YSYEKL. The trim removed 3 bases at V and 3 bases at J, leaving 6 bases unmatched. CDR3 DNA sequence: TGCGCCAGCAGCCAGACAGGGCTACCGACAGATACGCAGTATTTT. It codes for CASSQTGLPTDTQYF.

V is TRBV30 and J is TRBJ1-1; TRBD1 matches at 7 bases. The germline V gene encodes CDR1 GTSNPN and CDR2 SVGIG (reference sequence). The CDR3 covers 14 residues. V lost 4 bases to trimming and J lost 1 base; unmatched junction nucleotides: 6. The CDR3 loop is CAWNKQGRNTEAFF. The CDR3 DNA reads TGTGCCTGGAACAAACAGGGGAGGAACACTGAAGCTTTCTTT.

The rearrangement uses TRBV24-1 and TRBJ2-1; 7 bases are shared with TRBD2. With V trimmed by 2 bases and J by 5 bases, 17 bases remained unmatched. The CDR3 is 19 residues long. Per the germline V gene, CDR1 is KGHDR and CDR2 is SFDVKD. The CDR3: CATSDYRNENLADDNEQFF. The DNA of the CDR3 is TGTGCCACCAGTGATTACCGAAATGAGAACCTAGCGGACGACAATGAGCAGTTCTTC.

As concerns this clone: Other DNA sequences in the sample encode the same CDR3. The rearrangement joins TRBV30 to TRBJ2-7, with D perhaps TRBD1 (5 bases). Germline loops: CDR1 GTSNPN, CDR2 SVGIG (reference sequence). V lost 1 base and J 0 bases, leaving 7 bases between the germline ends. CDR3 size: 13 residues. CDR3 loop: CAWSGGGSYEQYF. In DNA form, the CDR3 reads TGTGCCTGGAGTGGGGGCGGCTCCTACGAGCAGTACTTC. Full variable domain (rest looked up from reference TRBV30 and TRBJ2-7): SQTIHQWPATLVQPVGSPLSLECTVEGTSNPNLYWYRQAAGRGLQLLFYSVGIGQISSEVPQNLSASRPQDRQFILSSKKLLLSDSGFYLCAWSGGGSYEQYFGPGTRLTVT.

The J gene is TRBJ1-2, the V gene TRBV4-2, with D tentatively TRBD1 (6 bases). Trimming removed 0 bases at V and 6 bases at J, with 11 bases between. There are 14 residues in the CDR3. Per the germline V gene, CDR1 is LGHNA and CDR2 is YNFKEQ. In nucleotides, the CDR3 is TGTGCCAGCAGCCAAGAAGGGGGGGCTGATGGCTACACCTTC. As protein: CASSQEGGADGYTF.

This clone appeared a single time. V is TRBV21-1 and J is TRBJ2-2; the table assigns TRBD2, which was not confirmed against the DNA. TRBV21-1 is deemed a pseudogene. This CDR3 contains 15 residues. The DNA of the CDR3 is TGTGCCAGCAGCAAAGACCGGGAAAACACCGGGGAGCTGTTTTTT. This translates into CASSKDRENTGELFF.

The V call is TRBV7-6, the J call TRBJ2-2, with 7 bases identical to TRBD1. V was clipped by 1 base and J by 6 bases; unmatched bases: 5. The CDR3 consists of 15 residues. CDR1 and CDR2 (germline): SGHVS, FNYEAQ. The CDR3 DNA follows: TGTGCCAGCAGCTTAGTAGACAGGGCTGCCGGGGAGCTGTTTTTT. Its translation is CASSLVDRAAGELFF.

The chain couples TRBV27 to TRBJ2-7, with 13 bases fitting TRBD2. Germline V gives CDR1 MNHEY, CDR2 SMNVEV (reference sequence). CDR3 length: 15 amino acids. J lost 1 base, V lost 6 bases, and 3 bases had no gene match. CDR3 nucleotide sequence: TGTGCCAGCAGCTGGACTAGCGGGAGTTCCTACGAGCAGTACTTC. This sequence encodes CASSWTSGSSYEQYF.

The V gene is TRBV28, the J gene TRBJ2-3, with TRBD2 matching 7 bases. This CDR3 has 17 residues. The junction had 17 bases not matched to a gene; V was cut back by 5 bases and J by 6 bases. Germline V gives CDR1 MDHEN, CDR2 SYDVKM. CDR3 sequence reads: CASSPVPQSGNWDTQYF. As DNA, the CDR3 is TGTGCCAGCAGTCCTGTTCCTCAAAGCGGGAACTGGGATACGCAGTATTTT.

This chain connects TRBV21-1 to TRBJ2-7; the table's D call, TRBD1, was not checked against the DNA. TRBV21-1 is tagged as a pseudogene. The CDR3 runs to 15 residues. The CDR3 sequence is CASSAYREPTYEQYF. The DNA for the CDR3 is TGTGCCAGCAGCGCTTACAGGGAACCCACCTACGAGCAGTACTTC.

The chain carries TRBV11-2 and TRBJ1-1; tentatively, D is TRBD1 (6 bases). Germline assignment: CDR1 SGHAT and CDR2 FQNNGV. The CDR3 runs 14 residues. The V and J ends lost 3 bases and 1 base respectively, with 9 bases between them. CDR3 coding DNA: TGTGCCAGCAGCTTGGAACAGGGGAACACTGAAGCTTTCTTT. This encodes CASSLEQGNTEAFF.

The gene calls are TRBV5-6 and TRBJ2-2; 12 bases align to TRBD2. CDR3 length: 15 residues. The junction had 0 bases not matched to a gene; V was cut back by 0 bases and J by 6 bases. Germline CDR1 SGHDT, CDR2 YYEEEE. CDR3: CASSLASGRAGELFF. In DNA form, the CDR3 reads TGTGCCAGCAGCTTGGCTAGCGGGAGGGCCGGGGAGCTGTTTTTT.

V usage is TRBV3-1 (or the pseudogene TRBV3-2) and J usage is TRBJ2-2, with TRBD2 matching 7 bases. This CDR3 spans 15 amino acids. In germline, CDR1 is LGHDT, CDR2 YNNKEL (reference sequence). V lost 7 bases to trimming and J lost 2 bases; unmatched junction nucleotides: 7. DNA of the CDR3: TGTGCCAGCAAGAGAGCGGGATTCAACACCGGGGAGCTGTTTTTT. Amino acids: CASKRAGFNTGELFF.

The rearrangement uses TRBV7-2 and TRBJ2-5; the match to TRBD1 covers 7 bases. V dropped 2 bases and J dropped 4; count of bases not matched to a gene: 7. The germline V gene has CDR1 SGHTA and CDR2 FQGNSA. This CDR3 region has 15 residues. The CDR3 protein is CASSLQTGKAETQYF. The CDR3 region has the DNA TGTGCCAGCAGCTTACAGACAGGGAAGGCAGAGACCCAGTACTTC.

This chain's CDR3 is CASTAKEGSYNEQFF. The DNA for the CDR3 is TGTGCCAGCACCGCCAAGGAAGGGAGCTACAATGAGCAGTTCTTC. J is TRBJ2-1 and V is TRBV25-1, with D tentatively TRBD2 (5 bases). The CDR3 runs to 15 residues. The V gene lost 7 bases and the J gene lost 3 bases, with 16 bases spanning the gap. Germline V gene lookup returns CDR1 MGHDK and CDR2 SYGVNS.

The chain joins TRBV5-8 to TRBJ2-5; TRBD1 matches 8 bases. The CDR3 contains 15 residues. Trimming took 0 bases from V and 5 from J; bases not matched to a gene: 6. CDR1 SGHTS and CDR2 YDEGEE come from the germline V gene. CDR3 loop: CASSLARGLGETQYF. The CDR3 DNA reads as TGTGCCAGCAGCTTGGCCAGGGGGCTCGGGGAGACCCAGTACTTC.

V gene TRBV28 combines with J gene TRBJ2-4, with 7 bases matching TRBD1. The CDR3 totals 15 residues. Per germline, CDR1 MDHEN and CDR2 SYDVKM. Trimming at V came to 5 bases and at J to 5 bases, leaving 9 bases not matched to a gene. The CDR3 loop is CASSIPTGIENIQYF. The CDR3 region has the DNA TGTGCCAGCAGTATACCGACAGGGATCGAAAACATTCAGTACTTC.